The sequence of this T cell receptor (beta chain) was determined in a study of OX40 agonist ivuxolimab in advanced cancers. Repertoires were generated with immunoSEQ multiplex PCR, while TCRdb's copy carries only in-frame clones and drops some. The sample contains around 24,000 clones, about 76% of which appear only once. The trim removed 3 bases at V and 4 bases at J, leaving 7 bases unmatched. Germline V gene sequence: CDR1 SGDLS, CDR2 YYNGEE. The CDR3 consists of 16 residues. The chain combines TRBV9 with TRBJ2-2; the match to TRBD1 covers 9 bases. The sequence was obtained from an adult with an advanced solid tumor such as melanoma, head and neck, liver or kidney cancer. Specimen: CD4+ or CD8+ T cells sorted from blood, collected in a trial of the OX40 agonist ivuxolimab. The CDR3 protein is CASSARGTGTTGELFF. The CDR3 DNA reads TGTGCCAGCAGCGCCAGAGGGACAGGGACCACCGGGGAGCTGTTTTTT.